These T cell receptor beta chains were read from a single sample in a study of control samples from healthy donors and cancer patients. Only in-frame clones appear in the TCRdb table, and some are missing; sequencing was by immunoSEQ multiplex PCR. The sample has about 94,000 clones, 90% seen once. Sequencing was carried out using blood. The receptor set was obtained from a woman between 18 and 29 years old in good health. CDR3s include the opening cysteine and the closing phenylalanine or tryptophan.

CDR3aa	v_gene	j_gene
CASSLRPDRRYVKYGYTF	TRBV5-4	TRBJ1-2
CASSPTSGAEEQYF	TRBV7-9	TRBJ2-7
CASSSRVDGYTF	TRBV5-1	TRBJ1-2
CASSLGTSGLETQYF	TRBV27	TRBJ2-5
CASSLYGRYGEQYF	TRBV6-5	TRBJ2-7
CASTRGIGSYEQYF	TRBV6-5	TRBJ2-7
CASSVSLAGGYNEQFF	TRBV6-4	TRBJ2-1
CAWSVSGGSYEQYF	TRBV30	TRBJ2-7
CASSVVDRITDTQYF	TRBV9	TRBJ2-3
CASSPEGTTGGPQHF	TRBV5-1	TRBJ1-5
CASSIAPPPQPQHF	TRBV19	TRBJ1-5
CASSLGTGEGPADTQYF	TRBV7-9	TRBJ2-3
CASSFGGTRDTGELFF	TRBV11-3	TRBJ2-2
CASTSGRGGNTIYF	TRBV19	TRBJ1-3
CASSISWASGGNSYEQYF	TRBV4-2	TRBJ2-7
CASWGITEAFF	TRBV28	TRBJ1-1
CASSSPDRGHGYTF	TRBV19	TRBJ1-2
CASSLQGQGQETQYF	TRBV5-1	TRBJ2-5
CASNQGSSGNTIYF	TRBV5-1	TRBJ1-3
CASSASRTGAMSYGYTF	TRBV6-1	TRBJ1-2
CASSPDSNTEAFF	TRBV18	TRBJ1-1
CASSPPGGAKEQFF	TRBV3-1/TRBV3-2	TRBJ2-1
CASSPQGSGANVLTF	TRBV27	TRBJ2-6
CASSYLGQGSGEQYF	TRBV5-1	TRBJ2-7
CASSVADTQYF	TRBV5-1	TRBJ2-3
CASSPGQDYGYTF	TRBV2	TRBJ1-2
CASSSFDRDYGYTF	TRBV27	TRBJ1-2
CASSQDWTGPYGYTF	TRBV4-1	TRBJ1-2
CASSWTDRGTYNSPLHF	TRBV19	TRBJ1-6
CASSEIRGAYNEQFF	TRBV6-1	TRBJ2-1
CASSQTGNGNTIYF	TRBV16	TRBJ1-3
CASRRERGDKAKNIQYF	TRBV6-4	TRBJ2-4
CASSFGSGGDNSPLHF	TRBV27	TRBJ1-6
CASSLGEGTGGEAFF	TRBV7-9	TRBJ1-1
CASSSRLAGSQETQYF	TRBV13	TRBJ2-5
CASRASGVGEQFF	TRBV2	TRBJ2-1
CASSPRDSLNYGYTF	TRBV19	TRBJ1-2
CASSPSDRGSGNTIYF	TRBV18	TRBJ1-3
CASSYLSNTEAFF	TRBV11-2	TRBJ1-1
CASSHGGGTGELFF	TRBV3-1/TRBV3-2	TRBJ2-2
CASQGALRNTGELFF	TRBV2	TRBJ2-2
CATLRRRVLWSNQPQHF	TRBV23-1	TRBJ1-5
CASSVSGQGAGGYTF	TRBV9	TRBJ1-2
CASSAWDSSTDTQYF	TRBV6-5	TRBJ2-3
CASAPAQGGETQYF	TRBV27	TRBJ2-5
CASSQSLDGFSTDTQYF	TRBV3-1/TRBV3-2	TRBJ2-3
CASSWTGDNEKLFF	TRBV5-1	TRBJ1-4
CASSRQAPGQSTDTQYF	TRBV5-1	TRBJ2-3